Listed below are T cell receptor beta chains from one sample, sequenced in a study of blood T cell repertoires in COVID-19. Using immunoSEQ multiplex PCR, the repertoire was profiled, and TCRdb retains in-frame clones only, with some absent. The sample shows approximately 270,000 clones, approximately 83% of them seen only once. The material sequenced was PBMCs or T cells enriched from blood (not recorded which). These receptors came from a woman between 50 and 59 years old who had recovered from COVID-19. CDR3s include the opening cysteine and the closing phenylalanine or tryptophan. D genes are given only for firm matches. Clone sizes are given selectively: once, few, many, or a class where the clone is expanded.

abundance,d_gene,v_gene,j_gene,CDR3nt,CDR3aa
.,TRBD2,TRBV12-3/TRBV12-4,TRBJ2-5,TGTGCCAGCTCTGGGAGGGTGCAAGAGACCCAGTACTTC,CASSGRVQETQYF
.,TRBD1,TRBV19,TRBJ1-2,TGTGCCAGTATATCGGACAGGGAGTATGGTGGCTACACCTTC,CASISDREYGGYTF
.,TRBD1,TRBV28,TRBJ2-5,TGTGCCAGCAGTACTCCGGGACAGGGGGCGTCAGAGACCCAGTACTTC,CASSTPGQGASETQYF
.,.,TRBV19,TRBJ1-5,TGTGCCAGTAGTATAAGAGATAGCAATCAGCCCCAGCATTTT,CASSIRDSNQPQHF
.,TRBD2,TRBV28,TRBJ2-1,TGTGCCAGCACCATGCTAGCGGGATCCAATGAGCAGTTCTTC,CASTMLAGSNEQFF
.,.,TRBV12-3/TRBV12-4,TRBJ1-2,TGTGCCAGCAGTTTATACTTGTATGGCTACACCTTC,CASSLYLYGYTF
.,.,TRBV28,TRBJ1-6,TGTGCCAGCAGCACCACGGGACTGTCCTATAATTCACCCCTCCACTTT,CASSTTGLSYNSPLHF
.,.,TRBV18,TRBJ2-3,TGTGCCAGCTCACCCCTAGGCACAGATACGCAGTATTTT,CASSPLGTDTQYF
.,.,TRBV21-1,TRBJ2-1,TGCGGGACAGGGACCCGACTGACCCCCAATGAGCAGTTCTTC,CGTGTRLTPNEQFF
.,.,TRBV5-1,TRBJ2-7,TGCGCCAGCAGCCTAGAAGGGGTGGGCTCCTACGAGCAGTACTTC,CASSLEGVGSYEQYF
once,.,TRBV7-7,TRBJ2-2,TGTGCTAGCAGCCCGAGACAGAATTTAAGGACCGGGGAGCTGTTTTTT,CASSPRQNLRTGELFF